This T cell receptor beta chain emerged from a study of CD8 T cells in Susac syndrome. Random hexamers served to reverse transcribe about 0.5 to 1 ug RNA. Amplification of TCR beta CDR3 by immunoSEQ multiplex PCR spanned 54 Vbeta and 13 Jbeta. One entry per CDR3 protein, called by TCRdb with MiXCR from the immunoSEQ multiplex PCR reads. The table has approximately 280,000 distinct CDR3 sequences, approximately 85% seen once; the top ten hold over 0.1%. In the multiple sclerosis control group, patients were treatment-naive and had stable or active relapsing-remitting disease. Bulk CD8+ and CD4+ cells came from magnetic negative isolation; CD8+ TEMRA by FACS. Germline V CDR1 and CDR2: LGHNT, FRNRAP. With V trimmed by 1 base and J by 5 bases, 9 bases remained unmatched. This CDR3 region has 16 residues. This clonotype was seen once.

The receptor comes from a human donor with multiple sclerosis. The V gene is TRBV12-5, the J gene TRBJ1-1, with TRBD1 matching 8 bases. Sequencing was done on a sample of CD8+ T cells from PBMCs. The CDR3 spells CASGLGQGAGRTEAFF. The DNA of the CDR3 is TGTGCTAGTGGTTTGGGCCAGGGGGCGGGGAGGACTGAAGCTTTCTTT.